Shown below are 3 T cell receptor beta chains from a single sample sequenced in a study of a mutant IDH1 vaccine in newly diagnosed glioma. The time point is: week 35, safety follow-up. Topical imiquimod accompanied each vaccine dose, which consisted of 300 ug of mutant IDH1 20-mer peptide. No antigen has been identified for these receptors. Generated by immunoSEQ multiplex PCR, the TCRdb table keeps only in-frame clones and is missing some. The repertoire has over 65,000 clones, 80% to 85% of them found once; the top ten carry about an eighth. The specimen was PBMCs, collected from a glioma patient whose treatment included an IDH1 peptide vaccine. Receptors were obtained from a man aged 18 to 30 with glioma.

CDR3 amino acids: CASSQQRREGPTGELFF. The CDR3 DNA is TGCGCCAGCAGCCAACAAAGACGGGAGGGCCCAACCGGGGAGCTGTTTTTT. The chain couples TRBV4-3 to TRBJ2-2, with TRBD2 matching 8 bases. The V gene end was trimmed by 2 bases and the J gene end by 5 bases; junction bases not matched to a gene: 10. CDR1 and CDR2 from the germline V gene are LGHNA and YSLEER. CDR3 length: 17 amino acids.

The chain couples TRBV10-3 to TRBJ1-1, with D possibly matching TRBD1 (6 bases). The germline V gene has CDR1 ENHRY and CDR2 SYGVKD. Deletions cut 0 bases from V and 0 bases from J, with 14 bases between. The CDR3 runs 17 residues. The CDR3 loop is CAISESTGTNMNTEAFF. The DNA of the CDR3 is TGTGCCATCAGTGAGTCAACAGGGACTAACATGAACACTGAAGCTTTCTTT.

This clone has only one observation. V and J are TRBV20-1 and TRBJ1-2; 9 positions match TRBD1. V trimming: 3 bases; J trimming: 9 bases; junction bases outside the gene matches: 2. Germline loops: CDR1 DFQATT, CDR2 SNEGSKA (reference sequence). This CDR3 region has 11 residues. CDR3 sequence reads: CSARGQGSYTF. The DNA for the CDR3 is TGCAGTGCTAGGGGACAGGGAAGCTACACCTTC.